These 22 T cell receptor beta chains originate from one sample sequenced in a study of Ad26.COV2.S vaccination and SARS-CoV-2 variants. TCRdb's table, derived via immunoSEQ multiplex PCR, lists solely in-frame clones and lacks some. The sample holds 360,000 or so clones, 87% seen once. Treatment noted: over 15 received Ad26.COV2.S at low or high dose, single or two shots; 5 received placebo; per-sample allocation not given. Specimen acquisition occurred on day 63 following the initial vaccine or placebo injection. The material sequenced was peripheral blood, taken in a trial of Ad26.COV2.S vaccine versus placebo. The receptors were sampled from a person between 18 and 59 years old who received the Ad26.COV2.S COVID-19 vaccine or a placebo.

The chain has TRBV27 and TRBJ1-2; no firm D call. CDR1 is MNHEY, CDR2 SMNVEV, per germline (reference sequence). This CDR3 is built from 13 residues. V was trimmed by 5 bases and J by 6 bases, leaving 13 bases between them. The CDR3 here is CASSPQVGDGYTF. CDR3 DNA: TGTGCCAGCAGTCCCCAGGTTGGTGATGGCTACACCTTC.

The genes are TRBV20-1 and TRBJ1-1; TRBD1 is a possible D gene (5 bases). The CDR3 has 11 amino acids. Germline V gene data show CDR1 as DFQATT and CDR2 as SNEGSKA (reference sequence). This CDR3 is CPAGVNTEAFF. The DNA for the CDR3 is TGCCCAGCGGGGGTCAACACTGAAGCTTTCTTT.

The chain carries TRBV6-5 and TRBJ2-3, with 12 bases matching TRBD2. V lost 4 bases, J lost 4 bases, and 3 bases stayed unmatched. CDR1 and CDR2 (germline): MNHEY, SVGAGI. This CDR3 is built from 15 residues. The CDR3 here is CASSWTSGAPDTQYF. In nucleotides, the CDR3 is TGTGCCAGCAGTTGGACTAGCGGGGCCCCAGATACGCAGTATTTT.

The chain joins TRBV24-1 to TRBJ2-3; 11 nucleotides line up with TRBD2. The CDR3 has 18 residues. Germline lookup yields CDR1 KGHDR and CDR2 SFDVKD. V trimming: 3 bases; J trimming: 7 bases; junction bases outside the gene matches: 14. The CDR3 coding sequence is TGTGCCACCAGTGATCGGCGAACCGGGACTAGCGGTTCAAATACGCAGTATTTT. It translates to CATSDRRTGTSGSNTQYF.

The chain links TRBV5-1 to TRBJ1-1; the D gene is possibly TRBD1 (5 bases). Trimming left V 4 bases short and J 10 bases short, with 20 bases between. The CDR3 has 14 residues. CDR1 and CDR2 from the germline V gene are SGHRS and YFSETQ. CDR3 residues: CASSPPNGGSGAFF. The CDR3 nucleotides read TGCGCCAGCAGCCCTCCAAATGGGGGAAGTGGAGCTTTCTTT. The full variable domain, in which reference TRBV5-1 and TRBJ1-1 provide the parts outside the CDR3, is KAGVTQTPRYLIKTRGQQVTLSCSPISGHRSVSWYQQTPGQGLQFLFEYFSETQRNKGNFPGRFSGRQFSNSRSEMNVSTLELGDSALYLCASSPPNGGSGAFFGQGTRLTVV.

V usage is TRBV21-1 and J usage is TRBJ2-3; the table's D call, TRBD2, was not checked against the DNA. TRBV21-1 is a pseudogene segment. This CDR3 comprises 17 residues. CDR3 bases: TGTGCCAGCAGCAAACCCCCCCTAGCGGAGTCCACAGATACGCAGTATTTT. Amino acids: CASSKPPLAESTDTQYF.

V gene TRBV9 combines with J gene TRBJ2-7; 11 bases are a match to TRBD1. After removal of 3 bases from V and 1 base from J, the junction contained 3 bases not matched to a gene. The length of the CDR3 is 15 residues. Looked up from germline, CDR1 is SGDLS and CDR2 is YYNGEE. The CDR3 loop reads CASSAGQGASYEQYF. CDR3 bases: TGTGCCAGCAGCGCCGGACAGGGGGCTTCCTACGAGCAGTACTTC.

The rearrangement joins TRBV19 to TRBJ2-7, with TRBD1 matching over 7 bases. The V gene's germline CDR1 is LNHDA and CDR2 SQIVND (reference sequence). V dropped 5 bases and J dropped 3; count of bases not matched to a gene: 7. This CDR3 spans 14 amino acids. In nucleotides, the CDR3 is TGTGCCAGTAGTGGTGACAGGGCGGACTACGAGCAGTACTTC. It specifies CASSGDRADYEQYF.

The DNA of the CDR3 is TGTGCCAGCAGTTTATATGGCCCACAAGAGACCCAGTACTTC. Its translation: CASSLYGPQETQYF. V gene TRBV27 combines with J gene TRBJ2-5, with D uncertain. CDR3 length: 14 amino acids. The ends were cut back, 1 base at V and 2 bases at J, with 8 bases in the middle. Germline CDR1 and CDR2: MNHEY and SMNVEV (reference sequence).

This chain uses TRBV4-3 with TRBJ1-2; 9 nucleotides align to TRBD1. Losses at the gene ends were 1 base for V and 3 bases for J; bases not matched to a gene: 9. This CDR3 comprises 17 residues. Per the germline V gene, CDR1 is LGHNA and CDR2 is YSLEER. CDR3 amino acids: CASSQAGTGIRYYGYTF. The DNA for the CDR3 is TGCGCCAGCAGCCAAGCTGGGACAGGGATTCGGTACTATGGCTACACCTTC.

The chain has TRBV20-1 and TRBJ1-6; D not certain. Trimming shortened V by 3 bases and J by 6 bases, and 15 bases separated the two germline ends. Germline V gene data show CDR1 as DFQATT and CDR2 as SNEGSKA (reference sequence). The CDR3 spans 15 residues. The CDR3, as DNA: TGCAGTGCTAGTTTGAAGGGAATAAGTAATTCACCCCTCCACTTT. As protein: CSASLKGISNSPLHF.

The chain combines TRBV9 with TRBJ2-2; no clear D gene. CDR3 length: 16 residues. The germline V gene has CDR1 SGDLS and CDR2 YYNGEE. V was shortened by 0 bases and J by 5 bases, with 14 bases between the two germline ends. CDR3 bases: TGTGCCAGCAGCGTAGAGACTTCCTCGAGGACCGGGGAGCTGTTTTTT. It specifies CASSVETSSRTGELFF.

This chain connects TRBV9 to TRBJ1-4; 9 bases are a match to TRBD1. The CDR3 loop spans 16 amino acids. The V and J ends lost 4 bases and 8 bases, in that order; junction bases with no gene match: 12. Germline V CDR1 and CDR2: SGDLS, YYNGEE. CDR3: CASSRGQGSNKEKLFF. In DNA form, the CDR3 reads TGTGCCAGCAGCCGCGGACAGGGGAGTAATAAGGAAAAACTGTTTTTT.

This chain links TRBV27 with TRBJ2-4; 7 positions match TRBD2. With 4 bases clipped from V and 1 base from J, the junction kept 4 bases outside the gene matches. The CDR3 covers 15 residues. Germline V gene lookup returns CDR1 MNHEY and CDR2 SMNVEV (reference sequence). CDR3 sequence (DNA): TGTGCCAGCAGTTGGGGGGGGATGGCCAAAAACATTCAGTACTTC. This sequence encodes CASSWGGMAKNIQYF.

This chain connects TRBV30 to TRBJ1-5, with no clear D. The ends were cut back, 3 bases at V and 2 bases at J, with 8 bases in the middle. The CDR3 contains 13 residues. Looked up from germline, CDR1 is GTSNPN and CDR2 is SVGIG (reference sequence). CDR3: CAWRGPRNQPQHF. CDR3 DNA: TGTGCCTGGAGAGGGCCCCGCAATCAGCCCCAGCATTTT. Supplemented by reference TRBV30 and TRBJ1-5, the full variable domain reads SQTIHQWPATLVQPVGSPLSLECTVEGTSNPNLYWYRQAAGRGLQLLFYSVGIGQISSEVPQNLSASRPQDRQFILSSKKLLLSDSGFYLCAWRGPRNQPQHFGDGTRLSIL.

Notes on this clone: Other nucleotide sequences in the sample specify the same CDR3. The chain recombines TRBV3-1 (or the pseudogene TRBV3-2) with TRBJ1-1, with a weak D call TRBD1 (5 bases). The CDR3 is 14 residues long. Trimming removed 1 base at V and 1 base at J, with 7 bases between. Germline V gives CDR1 LGHDT, CDR2 YNNKEL (reference sequence). The CDR3, as DNA: TGTGCCAGCAGCCAAGCTGGACAGAACACTGAAGCTTTCTTT. The encoded protein is CASSQAGQNTEAFF.

V gene TRBV4-2 combines with J gene TRBJ1-4; D call uncertain. In germline, CDR1 is LGHNA, CDR2 YNFKEQ. V lost 4 bases, J lost 12 bases, and 12 bases lay in between. The CDR3 contains 12 residues. The CDR3 sequence: CASSPTFNELFF. The CDR3 DNA is TGTGCCAGCAGCCCTACCTTCAATGAACTGTTTTTT.

This clone occurred once. This chain uses TRBV12-3 or TRBV12-4 with TRBJ2-7, with D uncertain. This CDR3 contains 13 residues. V lost 1 base and J lost 3, with 7 bases in between. CDR3 loop: CASSLGAYYEQYF. The CDR3 coding sequence is TGTGCCAGCAGTTTAGGAGCCTACTACGAGCAGTACTTC.

This clone was seen only once. The genes are TRBV3-1 (or the pseudogene TRBV3-2) and TRBJ2-5; TRBD2 matches 15 bases. With 1 base clipped from V and 5 bases from J, the junction kept 8 bases outside the gene matches. Germline CDR1 reads LGHDT; CDR2 reads YNNKEL (reference sequence). This CDR3 is 18 amino acids long. The CDR3 spells CASSQGRTSGGAGETQYF. CDR3 in DNA: TGTGCCAGCAGCCAAGGTCGGACTAGCGGGGGGGCAGGGGAGACCCAGTACTTC.

As concerns this clone: The sample carries other DNA sequences with the same CDR3. The genes are TRBV5-1 and TRBJ1-1; D call uncertain. The germline V and J ends were trimmed by 0 bases and 2 bases, with 5 bases remaining between them. This CDR3 has 13 residues. Germline loops: CDR1 SGHRS, CDR2 YFSETQ. The CDR3 DNA reads as TGCGCCAGCAGCTTGGTGGTCAACACTGAAGCTTTCTTT. This encodes CASSLVVNTEAFF.

J is TRBJ2-1 and V is TRBV28; a weak D match, TRBD2 (9 bases). The CDR3 extends over 18 amino acids. Trimming took 6 bases from V and 1 from J, leaving 22 bases between them. The germline CDR1 and CDR2 sequences are MDHEN and SYDVKM. The CDR3 DNA reads as TGTGCCAGCAGCGGACAGGGCCGACTAGCGGTATCCTACAATGAGCAGTTCTTC. Translated, it gives CASSGQGRLAVSYNEQFF. Full variable domain (remainder filled in from reference TRBV28 and TRBJ2-1): DVKVTQSSRYLVKRTGEKVFLECVQDMDHENMFWYRQDPGLGLRLIYFSYDVKMKEKGDIPEGYSVSREKKERFSLILESASTNQTSMYLCASSGQGRLAVSYNEQFFGPGTRLTVL.

Regarding this clone: One end of the junction does not line up with germline, which may come from a read error. The chain is built from TRBV4-2 and TRBJ2-1, with D hard to call. The CDR3 is made up of 11 amino acids. The germline V gene encodes CDR1 LGHNA and CDR2 YNFKEQ. CDR3 coding DNA: TGCGCCAGCACCAACGGGAATGAGCAGTTCTTC. Translation gives CASTNGNEQFF.